This entry concerns a single T cell receptor beta chain. Antigen unknown. The assay was immunoSEQ multiplex PCR, and TCRdb's table has in-frame clones only and misses some. Of more than 9,000 clones in the sample, under 70% were seen once. The data derive from a study of T cell repertoires in urothelial bladder cancer. Study-level background: The approximately twelve resected lesions were three cT0, three cTa, three cT1 and three cT2 or greater. Study-level points and caveats: In carcinoma specimens, a single clone made up to roughly 15% of infiltrating lymphocytes. Carcinoma specimens had median approximately 1.8% tumor infiltrating lymphocytes, benign over 10%. Urothelial carcinoma specimens: median around 5,600 T cells versus over 20,000 in benign.

This CDR3 comprises 13 residues. The V end lost 5 bases, the J end lost 5 bases, and 12 bases lay between the germline ends. The germline V gene has CDR1 MNHNS and CDR2 SASEGT. The sequenced material came from tumor-infiltrating cells from bladder cancer. V gene TRBV6-1 combines with J gene TRBJ1-2, with D possibly being TRBD1 (6 bases). The clonotype comes from a human donor with a benign inflammatory bladder lesion. The CDR3 nucleotides are TGTGCCAGCAGTCAGGACAGCGAGTATGGCTACACCTTC. As protein: CASSQDSEYGYTF.